This entry lists 3 T cell receptor beta chains sequenced from one sample in a study of Tregs in tolerant kidney transplant recipients. Assay used: immunoSEQ multiplex PCR; TCRdb lists only in-frame clones, some missing. The sample shows 92,000 or so clones, roughly nine tenths of them seen only once. Sequenced: CD8+ T cells from blood. The origin of the receptors is a human donor in good health.

CDR3 residues: CASRGRVDEQFF. The CDR3 DNA is TGTGCCAGTCGGGGCAGGGTAGATGAGCAGTTCTTC. The chain uses TRBV2 and TRBJ2-1, with D tentatively TRBD1 or TRBD2 (5 bases each). Germline CDR1 is SNHLY and CDR2 is FYNNEI. CDR3 length: 12 amino acids. Trimming cost V 9 bases and J 8 bases, with 14 bases left between them.

The rearrangement uses TRBV4-1 and TRBJ1-2; unclear D gene. Germline V lookup: CDR1 MGHRA, CDR2 YSYEKL. V was cut by 1 base and J by 3 bases, with 6 bases left in between. The CDR3 spans 13 residues. CDR3 sequence reads: CASSQVRDYGYTF. Written as DNA, the CDR3 is TGCGCCAGCAGCCAAGTACGGGACTATGGCTACACCTTC.

The chain is built from TRBV27 and TRBJ2-3, with 12 nucleotides matching TRBD2. The CDR3 runs 14 residues. The germline gives CDR1 MNHEY, CDR2 SMNVEV (reference sequence). V trimming: 6 bases; J trimming: 5 bases; junction bases outside the gene matches: 3. The CDR3 sequence is CASSWTSGVDTQYF. CDR3 coding DNA: TGTGCCAGCAGCTGGACTAGCGGGGTAGATACGCAGTATTTT.